One sample yielded the 12 T cell receptor beta chains listed below, sequenced in a study of regulatory T cells in long-lasting Graves disease. Indicated time point: persistent/refractory GD, antithyroid drugs over 5 years with positive TRAb. Making the TCR library involved RNA that had been extracted from PBMCs. Arm-PCR of CDR3 regions and iRepertoire HTBI primers were used to build TCR beta libraries. MiXCR, run by TCRdb on the multiplex PCR reads, gives a single entry per CDR3 protein. The sample has 430,000 or so distinct CDR3 sequences, roughly 21% seen once. The sample in question was peripheral blood mononuclear cells (PBMCs), obtained when the disease was refractory, from a patient treated with antithyroid drugs. The receptors were gathered from a female donor with Graves disease.

The gene calls are TRBV7-2 and TRBJ2-1; unclear D gene. V shed 7 bases and J shed 3 bases, with 19 bases lying between them. The CDR3 length is 16 residues. From germline, CDR1 is SGHTA and CDR2 FQGNSA. CDR3: CASTLTFDGHYNEQFF. The DNA for the CDR3 is TGTGCCAGCACCTTGACCTTCGATGGGCACTACAATGAGCAGTTCTTC.

The V gene is TRBV7-8, the J gene TRBJ2-7; D gene ambiguous. Germline V lookup: CDR1 SGHVS, CDR2 FQNEAQ. The CDR3 is 13 residues long. The V gene lost 5 bases and the J gene lost 6 bases, with 14 bases spanning the gap. Written as DNA, the CDR3 is TGTGCCAGCAGCCCACTCGTAGGACGCGAGCAGTACTTC. Its protein product is CASSPLVGREQYF.

The table lists this clonotype with many counts. The rearrangement links TRBV12-3 or TRBV12-4 to TRBJ2-7; 9 bases agree with TRBD2. CDR3 size: 15 residues. Trimming took 2 bases from V and 5 from J; bases not matched to a gene: 7. As DNA, the CDR3 is TGTGCCAGCAGTTTAATTAGCGGGAGCTTCGACGAGCAGTACTTC. The encoded protein is CASSLISGSFDEQYF.

At least ten counts were recorded for this clonotype. The chain joins TRBV28 to TRBJ2-6; TRBD2 agrees at 8 bases. The germline V gene encodes CDR1 MDHEN and CDR2 SYDVKM. J was trimmed by 4 bases and V by 5 bases; bases with no gene match: 4. The CDR3 spans 15 residues. This CDR3 reads CASSARGGGANVLTF. CDR3 DNA: TGTGCCAGCAGTGCTCGGGGGGGCGGGGCCAACGTCCTGACTTTC.

A word on this clonotype: Being one base from a much bigger clone, this may be a read error. The chain links TRBV20-1 to TRBJ1-4; a possible D gene is TRBD1 (6 bases). CDR3 length equals 15 residues. Germline CDR1 and CDR2: DFQATT and SNEGSKA (reference sequence). V was shortened by 0 bases and J by 7 bases, with 15 bases between the two germline ends. CDR3 in amino acids: CSARDRAGAIEKLFF. CDR3 nucleotides: TGCAGTGCTAGAGATAGGGCAGGGGCTATTGAAAAACTGTTTTTT.

This clonotype was observed at least ten times. This chain uses TRBV2 with TRBJ2-7; TRBD2 matches at 13 bases. V lost 4 bases and J lost 1; bases outside the gene matches: 13. CDR1 is SNHLY, CDR2 FYNNEI, per germline. The length of the CDR3 is 19 residues. The DNA of the CDR3 is TGTGCCAGCAGTGTGTGGACTAGCGGGAGAAACCCAATTTCCTACGAGCAGTACTTC. Protein: CASSVWTSGRNPISYEQYF.

This sequence joins TRBV4-1 and TRBJ2-7; 9 bases map to TRBD1. With 4 bases clipped from V and 7 bases from J, the junction kept 11 bases outside the gene matches. The CDR3 is made up of 15 amino acids. The germline CDR1 and CDR2 sequences are MGHRA and YSYEKL. CDR3 sequence (DNA): TGCGCCAGCAGCCTCGGGGGGACAGGGAGGGGGGAGCAGTACTTC. This sequence encodes CASSLGGTGRGEQYF.

The chain employs TRBV5-1 and TRBJ2-3, with unresolved D. CDR3 length: 14 residues. Germline V gene lookup returns CDR1 SGHRS and CDR2 YFSETQ. With 6 bases removed from V and 4 bases from J, the gap between germline ends came to 15 bases. The CDR3 bases are TGCGCCAGCACCGCGGCGAAGGCGGCAGATACGCAGTATTTT. Translation gives CASTAAKAADTQYF.

This clonotype came up many times. The rearrangement links TRBV15 to TRBJ2-7; no clear D. The germline V gene has CDR1 LNHNV and CDR2 YYDKDF (reference sequence). The CDR3 loop spans 15 amino acids. The V and J ends lost 0 bases and 3 bases respectively, with 12 bases between them. The CDR3: CATSREKGLGYEQYF. The CDR3 DNA reads as TGTGCCACCAGCAGAGAGAAGGGCCTCGGCTACGAGCAGTACTTC.

A few counts support this clonotype. This chain uses TRBV6-5 with TRBJ2-7, with D unresolved. This CDR3 is 15 amino acids long. V was trimmed by 3 bases and J by 6 bases, leaving 18 bases between them. Germline CDR1 is MNHEY and CDR2 is SVGAGI. DNA for the CDR3: TGTGCCAGCAGTTATTCCCCCAGGCTAGTCTTCGAGCAGTACTTC. Residues: CASSYSPRLVFEQYF.

This clonotype showed up many times. The V gene is TRBV3-1, the J gene TRBJ2-7; possibly TRBD1 or TRBD2 for D (5 bases each). CDR1 is LGHDT, CDR2 YNNKEL, per germline (reference sequence). Deletions cut 1 base from V and 4 bases from J, with 14 bases between. The CDR3 is 15 amino acids. CDR3 sequence: CASSQGPGPQYEQYF. CDR3 sequence (DNA): TGTGCCAGCAGCCAAGGGCCGGGACCACAATACGAGCAGTACTTC.

This clonotype was detected many times. This chain connects TRBV12-3 or TRBV12-4 to TRBJ2-7; D remains unclear. The CDR3 sequence is 12 residues long. Between the trimmed V and J ends, which lost 4 bases and 3 bases, there was a span of 7 bases. The CDR3 spells CASSSGLYEQYF. DNA of the CDR3: TGTGCCAGCAGTTCAGGCCTCTACGAGCAGTACTTC.